A single sample gave rise to the 26 T cell receptor beta chains below, sequenced in a study of T cells after yellow fever vaccination (dated by TCRdb to between 2018 and 2021). Sample treatment or condition, as interpreted from the label and publication: live attenuated yellow fever vaccine strain. Libraries were constructed by 5' RACE. The sequencing machine was an Illumina NovaSeq 6000. TCRdb reran the public reads through fastp at Q25 and MiXCR, keeping productive beta chains. Each CDR3 protein gets just one entry, which takes the most common genes and DNA from the rows behind it. This sample holds some 97,000 distinct CDR3 sequences; 5.8% were observed only once. The biggest ten clones account for under 50% of the sample. The input for sequencing was CD8+ T cells sorted from PBMCs, taken 10 days after the yellow fever booster vaccination. These receptors were collected from a man between 18 and 29 years old who received the YFV17D yellow fever vaccine.

This clonotype has at least ten counts. The rearrangement uses TRBV2 and TRBJ2-7, with 7 bases that match TRBD1. The CDR3 contains 13 residues. Germline V gene lookup returns CDR1 SNHLY and CDR2 FYNNEI. The V segment lost 10 bases and the J segment 0 bases; nucleotides outside the gene matches: 6. The CDR3 sequence: CAITGTDSYEQYF. As DNA, the CDR3 is TGTGCCATCACCGGGACAGACTCCTACGAGCAGTACTTC.

This clonotype occurred a few times. The chain employs TRBV20-1 and TRBJ2-3; the match to TRBD1 covers 7 bases. The CDR3 is made up of 16 amino acids. Germline loops: CDR1 DFQATT, CDR2 SNEGSKA (reference sequence). The CDR3 sequence is CSGWEPTGDSTDTQYF. The CDR3 DNA reads TGCAGCGGGTGGGAACCTACAGGGGACAGCACAGATACGCAGTATTTT.

The chain couples TRBV5-1 to TRBJ2-5; D is uncertain. CDR1 and CDR2 from the germline V gene are SGHRS and YFSETQ. The V end was cut by 3 bases, the J end by 9 bases, with 21 bases between. The CDR3 sequence is 15 residues long. The CDR3 nucleotides are TGCGCCAGCAGCTATGAGTCGCTCTGGGTGAGAGCCCAGTACTTC. Translated: CASSYESLWVRAQYF.

The chain combines TRBV7-2 with TRBJ2-5, with 8 bases aligning to TRBD2. This CDR3 region has 15 residues. V trimming: 5 bases; J trimming: 7 bases; junction bases outside the gene matches: 12. CDR1 and CDR2 (germline): SGHTA, FQGNSA. CDR3 coding DNA: TGTGCCAGCAGCCCAAAAGCGGGGGCCGCTGGGACCCAGTACTTC. The encoded protein is CASSPKAGAAGTQYF.

The rearrangement joins TRBV20-1 to TRBJ1-5; D uncertain. The germline V gene encodes CDR1 DFQATT and CDR2 SNEGSKA (reference sequence). The CDR3 runs 15 residues. With 0 bases removed from V and 4 bases from J, the gap between germline ends came to 13 bases. CDR3 residues: CSARDVGRENQPQHF. The CDR3 DNA reads as TGCAGTGCTAGAGATGTTGGTAGGGAAAATCAGCCCCAGCATTTT.

This clonotype has a handful of counts. The genes are TRBV12-3 or TRBV12-4 and TRBJ1-2; D ambiguous. V lost 5 bases, J lost 6 bases, and 16 bases lay in between. The CDR3 has 14 residues. The CDR3 DNA follows: TGTGCCAGCAGTCCCGGACCTCCCGGGGATGGCTACACCTTC. This codes for CASSPGPPGDGYTF.

This clonotype appeared a few times. The rearrangement links TRBV27 to TRBJ1-1; D call uncertain. The germline CDR1 and CDR2 sequences are MNHEY and SMNVEV (reference sequence). Trimming stripped 1 base from V and 5 bases from J, with 11 bases between. The CDR3 sequence is 14 residues long. The CDR3, as DNA: TGTGCCAGCAGTTTATTCTGGGGTGGAACTGAAGCTTTCTTT. Translation: CASSLFWGGTEAFF.

A few counts support this clonotype. The chain links TRBV7-3 to TRBJ2-1; TRBD2 aligns across 10 bases. CDR3 length: 14 residues. The V gene end was trimmed by 5 bases and the J gene end by 9 bases; junction bases not matched to a gene: 7. Germline values: CDR1 SGHTA, CDR2 FQGTGA. As DNA, the CDR3 is TGTGCCAGCAGCGTTACTAGCGGGGCGGCTGAGCAGTTCTTC. It codes for CASSVTSGAAEQFF.

This clonotype was recorded a few times. The chain links TRBV20-1 to TRBJ1-4; 7 bases agree with TRBD1. The CDR3 consists of 22 residues. Losses at the gene ends were 3 bases for V and 7 bases for J; bases not matched to a gene: 32. Per germline, CDR1 DFQATT and CDR2 SNEGSKA (reference sequence). The chain's CDR3 is CSARISGDRDSVLGLSSEKLFF. Written as DNA, the CDR3 is TGCAGTGCTAGGATTTCCGGAGATCGGGACAGCGTCTTAGGTCTGTCTTCTGAAAAACTGTTTTTT.

This clonotype was observed a handful of times. This chain links TRBV5-1 with TRBJ2-5; maybe TRBD2 (6 bases). The germline V gene has CDR1 SGHRS and CDR2 YFSETQ. The V end lost 5 bases, the J end lost 1 base, and 15 bases lay between the germline ends. This CDR3 is built from 15 residues. Here the CDR3 DNA reads TGCGCCAGCAGGCTGATCGGGGGAAGCCAAGAGACCCAGTACTTC. It codes for CASRLIGGSQETQYF.

This clonotype was recorded at least ten times. The chain employs TRBV15 and TRBJ2-4; TRBD1 matches 7 bases. Germline V gives CDR1 LNHNV, CDR2 YYDKDF (reference sequence). With V trimmed by 0 bases and J by 4 bases, 3 bases remained unmatched. This CDR3 is built from 15 residues. This CDR3 is CATSRDGTVKNIQYF. CDR3 DNA sequence: TGTGCCACCAGCAGAGATGGGACAGTTAAAAACATTCAGTACTTC.

Ten or more counts support this clonotype. V and J are TRBV6-2 or TRBV6-3 and TRBJ2-3, with D unresolved. CDR1 MNHEY and CDR2 SVGEGT come from the germline V gene. The CDR3 is 13 residues long. V lost 4 bases and J lost 6, with 11 bases in between. The CDR3 region is CASSSNEADTQYF. The CDR3 bases are TGTGCCAGCAGTTCCAATGAGGCCGATACGCAGTATTTT.

This clonotype appeared many times. The V and J genes are TRBV19 and TRBJ2-3; TRBD2 matches at 12 bases. Unmatched junction bases numbered 7, after V lost 2 bases and J lost 7 bases. The CDR3 is made up of 16 amino acids. CDR1 LNHDA and CDR2 SQIVND come from the germline V gene (reference sequence). Here the CDR3 DNA reads TGTGCCAGTAGTATACGGACTAGCGGGGCCTTGAATACGCAGTATTTT. Translation: CASSIRTSGALNTQYF.

The gene calls are TRBV27 and TRBJ2-1; D is possibly TRBD2 (6 bases). V was pared by 5 bases and J by 9 bases, with 20 bases between. The CDR3 has 15 amino acids. The germline gives CDR1 MNHEY, CDR2 SMNVEV (reference sequence). The DNA of the CDR3 is TGTGCCAGCAGTCTTCAACTAGCCCTATCGACTGAGCAGTTCTTC. Translated, it gives CASSLQLALSTEQFF.

V usage is TRBV7-9 and J usage is TRBJ2-1; 7 nucleotides line up with TRBD2. The CDR3 is 16 amino acids. V lost 5 bases, J lost 4 bases, and 11 bases stayed unmatched. Per germline, CDR1 SEHNR and CDR2 FQNEAQ (reference sequence). The CDR3 coding sequence is TGTGCCAGCAGCCTTCCCAGCGGGGCTATTTACAATGAGCAGTTCTTC. Its protein is CASSLPSGAIYNEQFF.

The chain is built from TRBV3-1 and TRBJ2-2; TRBD1 aligns across 7 bases. The CDR3 loop spans 17 amino acids. From germline, CDR1 is LGHDT and CDR2 YNNKEL (reference sequence). V shed 0 bases and J 10 bases; nucleotides not matched to a gene: 14. CDR3 loop: CASSQETLDRSNEELFF. The CDR3 bases are TGTGCCAGCAGCCAAGAAACTTTGGACAGGTCTAACGAGGAGCTGTTTTTT.

The V call is TRBV7-2, the J call TRBJ2-1; TRBD2 agrees at 14 bases. Trimming at V came to 1 base and at J to 5 bases, leaving 7 bases not matched to a gene. The CDR3 loop spans 18 amino acids. Germline V gives CDR1 SGHTA, CDR2 FQGNSA. CDR3 in DNA: TGTGCCAGCAGCTTAGGACTAGCGGGGGGGCATGGCAACAATGAGCAGTTCTTC. Translated: CASSLGLAGGHGNNEQFF.

This clonotype was seen a single time. The chain couples TRBV2 to TRBJ2-7; D is unresolved. The length of the CDR3 is 12 residues. V lost 5 bases, J lost 4 bases, and 9 bases lay in between. Germline CDR1 is SNHLY and CDR2 is FYNNEI. DNA for the CDR3: TGTGCCAGCAGTCCCTCCTCGTACGAGCAGTACGTC. This gives the protein CASSPSSYEQYV.

The rearrangement links TRBV12-3 or TRBV12-4 to TRBJ1-2, with no clear D. The CDR3 covers 14 residues. Trimming took 5 bases from V and 4 from J, leaving 14 bases between them. The CDR3 spells CASSPGGPFYGYTF. CDR3 bases: TGTGCCAGCAGTCCCGGAGGGCCTTTCTATGGCTACACCTTC.

The V gene is TRBV27, the J gene TRBJ2-6; D unclear. CDR1 is MNHEY, CDR2 SMNVEV, per germline (reference sequence). V was shortened by 5 bases and J by 0 bases, with 8 bases between the two germline ends. The CDR3 totals 15 residues. The CDR3 DNA follows: TGTGCCAGCAGTCCACTTGGCTCTGGGGCCAACGTCCTGACTTTC. Translated: CASSPLGSGANVLTF.

This sequence joins TRBV20-1 and TRBJ2-6; unclear D gene. The V end was cut by 0 bases, the J end by 1 base, with 7 bases between. The CDR3 spans 15 residues. The germline gives CDR1 DFQATT, CDR2 SNEGSKA (reference sequence). The CDR3 sequence is CSARDIQSGANVLTF. The CDR3 DNA follows: TGCAGTGCTAGAGATATACAATCTGGGGCCAACGTCCTGACTTTC.

This clonotype appeared a few times. The chain couples TRBV7-2 to TRBJ1-1; D uncertain. This CDR3 comprises 12 residues. V gave up 5 bases and J gave up 1 base, with 5 bases separating them. Germline V CDR1 and CDR2: SGHTA, FQGNSA. The DNA for the CDR3 is TGTGCCAGCAGCCCTTGGAACACTGAAGCTTTCTTT. Its translation: CASSPWNTEAFF. Variable domain in full (rest from reference TRBV7-2 and TRBJ1-1): GAGVSQSPSNKVTEKGKDVELRCDPISGHTALYWYRQSLGQGLEFLIYFQGNSAPDKSGLPSDRFSAERTGGSVSTLTIQRTQQEDSAVYLCASSPWNTEAFFGQGTRLTVV.

The chain has TRBV7-9 and TRBJ1-2; D gene ambiguous. Per the germline V gene, CDR1 is SEHNR and CDR2 is FQNEAQ (reference sequence). Trimming removed 1 base from V and 4 bases from J, with 7 bases in between. The CDR3 spans 13 residues. The CDR3 sequence: CASSLVSSYGYTF. CDR3 DNA: TGTGCCAGCAGCTTAGTTTCCAGCTATGGCTACACCTTC.

The chain employs TRBV9 and TRBJ2-1, with 12 bases that match TRBD2. This CDR3 has 15 residues. Germline-derived CDR1 and CDR2 are SGDLS and YYNGEE. Unmatched junction bases numbered 4, after V lost 3 bases and J lost 6 bases. DNA for the CDR3: TGTGCCAGCAGCGCTAGCGGGGGGGGGAGCAATGAGCAGTTCTTC. Encoded protein: CASSASGGGSNEQFF.

There are many counts of this clonotype. The J gene is TRBJ2-7, the V gene TRBV4-1; D is tentatively TRBD1 or TRBD2 (5 bases each). Trimming shortened V by 0 bases and J by 3 bases, and 12 bases separated the two germline ends. The CDR3 spans 15 residues. Germline V gene lookup returns CDR1 MGHRA and CDR2 YSYEKL. The CDR3, as DNA: TGCGCCAGCAGCCAAGAGGGGACCCCCTACTACGAGCAGTACTTC. This encodes CASSQEGTPYYEQYF.

This clonotype occurred a few times. V usage is TRBV10-3 and J usage is TRBJ1-2; a weak D match, TRBD1 (5 bases). Germline V gives CDR1 ENHRY, CDR2 SYGVKD. This CDR3 region has 15 residues. Trimming took off 3 bases at V and 8 bases at J, with 19 bases between the two ends. CDR3 protein: CAISEPRDDLLGYTF. As DNA, the CDR3 is TGTGCCATCAGTGAACCTAGGGACGACCTATTGGGCTACACCTTC.